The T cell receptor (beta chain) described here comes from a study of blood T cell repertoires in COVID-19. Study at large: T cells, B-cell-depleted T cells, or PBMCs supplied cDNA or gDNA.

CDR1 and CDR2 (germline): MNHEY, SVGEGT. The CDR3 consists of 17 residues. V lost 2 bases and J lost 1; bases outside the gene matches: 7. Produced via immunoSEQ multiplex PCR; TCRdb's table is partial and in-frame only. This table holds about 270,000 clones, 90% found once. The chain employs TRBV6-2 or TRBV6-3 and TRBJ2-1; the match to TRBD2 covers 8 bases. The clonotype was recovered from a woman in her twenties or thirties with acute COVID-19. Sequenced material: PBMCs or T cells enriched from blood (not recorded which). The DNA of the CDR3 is TGTGCCAGCAGTTACGGACACTTAGCGGGGTCCTACAATGAGCAGTTCTTC. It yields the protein CASSYGHLAGSYNEQFF.